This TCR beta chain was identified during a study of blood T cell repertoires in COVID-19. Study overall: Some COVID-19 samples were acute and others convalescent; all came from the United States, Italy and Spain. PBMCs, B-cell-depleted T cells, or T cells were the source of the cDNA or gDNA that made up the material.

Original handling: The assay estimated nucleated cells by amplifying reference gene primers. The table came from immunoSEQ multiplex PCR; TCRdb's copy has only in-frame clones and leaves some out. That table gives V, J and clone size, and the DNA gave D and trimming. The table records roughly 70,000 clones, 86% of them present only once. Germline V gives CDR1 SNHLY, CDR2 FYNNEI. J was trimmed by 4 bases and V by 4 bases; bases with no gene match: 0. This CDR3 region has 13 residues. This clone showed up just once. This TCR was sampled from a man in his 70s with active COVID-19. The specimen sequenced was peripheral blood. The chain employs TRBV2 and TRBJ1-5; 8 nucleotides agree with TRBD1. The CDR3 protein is CASSGTGNQPQHF. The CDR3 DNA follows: TGTGCCAGCAGTGGGACAGGGAATCAGCCCCAGCATTTT.